The sequence of this T cell receptor beta chain was determined in a study of shared clonotypes between healthy human individuals. Assay used: immunoSEQ multiplex PCR; TCRdb lists only in-frame clones, some missing. The sample shows 1,500,000 or so clones, around 98.5% of them seen only once. As for this clone: The antigen is undetermined. This sample also contains other DNA sequences that code for the same CDR3.

Study-level points and caveats: On the whole, naive subsets had larger estimated richness than memory subsets had.

This CDR3 spans 14 amino acids. CDR1 is GTSNPN and CDR2 is SVGIG in the germline V gene (reference sequence). V shed 0 bases, J shed 2 bases, and the junction held 4 bases outside the gene matches. Material for sequencing was naive CD4+ T cells sorted from blood. Subset given: CD45RA+ positively selected. The receptor was isolated from a young man in good health. This chain uses TRBV30 with TRBJ2-7; TRBD2 matches at 7 bases. The CDR3 DNA reads as TGTGCCTGGAGTGTTACGGGAGGCCCCTACGAGCAGTACTTC. Its protein product is CAWSVTGGPYEQYF.